The 3 T cell receptor beta chains given below trace back to one sample, sequenced in a study of CD8 T cells in Susac syndrome. Random-hexamer reverse transcription was applied to roughly 0.5 to 1 ug RNA. TCRdb itself ran the immunoSEQ multiplex PCR reads through MiXCR, one entry per CDR3 protein. Here the sample spans about 150,000 distinct CDR3 sequences, 90% to 95% being singletons. Specimen: CD8+ T cells from PBMCs. These receptors originate from a human donor with multiple sclerosis.

This clonotype appeared a single time. The chain employs TRBV29-1 and TRBJ1-1; TRBD1 agrees at 8 bases. CDR3 length: 14 residues. V was pared by 7 bases and J by 4 bases, with 11 bases of the junction left unmatched. Germline V gene data show CDR1 as SQVTM and CDR2 as ANQGSEA. The CDR3 sequence is CSGGQGARITEAFF. The DNA for the CDR3 is TGCAGCGGTGGGCAGGGGGCCCGAATCACTGAAGCTTTCTTT.

This CDR3 reads CASSQGRGPYEQYF. CDR3 coding DNA: TGTGCCAGCAGCCAAGGGCGAGGGCCCTACGAGCAGTACTTC. The gene calls are TRBV14 and TRBJ2-7, with D possibly matching TRBD2 (5 bases). This CDR3 is 14 amino acids long. With 1 base removed from V and 2 bases from J, the gap between germline ends came to 9 bases. Germline V gene lookup returns CDR1 SGHDN and CDR2 FVKESK. The full variable domain, rest sourced from reference TRBV14 and TRBJ2-7, is EAGVTQFPSHSVIEKGQTVTLRCDPISGHDNLYWYRRVMGKEIKFLLHFVKESKQDESGMPNNRFLAERTGGTYSTLKVQPAELEDSGVYFCASSQGRGPYEQYFGPGTRLTVT.

The chain employs TRBV11-3 and TRBJ1-1, with unresolved D. Trimming stripped 3 bases from V and 4 bases from J, with 6 bases between. Germline CDR1 and CDR2: SGHNT and YENEEA. This CDR3 is 12 amino acids long. The CDR3 sequence: CASSLPFTEAFF. The CDR3 DNA sequence: TGTGCCAGCAGCTTGCCGTTCACTGAAGCTTTCTTT.